A selection of T cell receptor beta chains follows, all from one sample in a study of monozygotic twins with inflammatory bowel disease. TCRdb reworked the 5' RACE reads into one entry per CDR3 protein, no DNA. The listing contains about 380,000 distinct CDR3 sequences. Sequences were obtained from blood. The source is a human donor with ulcerative colitis or Crohn's disease, or a healthy co-twin of an affected twin (not recorded which). The CDR3 runs from the conserved cysteine through the conserved F or W.

v_gene	j_gene	CDR3aa
TRBV20-1	TRBJ2-1	CSARDPLAGTNEQFF
TRBV25-1	TRBJ1-1	CASSEYGWARDRELPTPNTEAFF
TRBV6-2/TRBV6-3	TRBJ2-2	CASNYPSTAAYTGELFF
TRBV5-1	TRBJ2-3	CASSLAANGITQYF
TRBV19	TRBJ2-2	CASSRSENTGELFF
TRBV14	TRBJ2-1	CASSLLQRSTNEQFF
TRBV5-1	TRBJ2-7	CASSLFSRDDEQYF
TRBV6-2/TRBV6-3	TRBJ2-1	CASRRAGGSSYNEQFF
TRBV7-8	TRBJ2-2	CASSLASGTGELFF
TRBV7-9	TRBJ1-5	CASSLDKRGRSNQPQHF
TRBV3-1	TRBJ2-2	CASRPLAGGTGELFF
TRBV20-1	TRBJ2-2	CSARDRGLSRELFF
TRBV20-1	TRBJ2-3	CSASAGGAGADTQYF
TRBV12-3/TRBV12-4	TRBJ2-1	CACSLRGATGNEQFF
TRBV7-9	TRBJ2-5	CAISLVETQYF
TRBV5-1	TRBJ1-1	CASRPPGIMNTEAFF
TRBV7-3	TRBJ2-5	CASSPTRGAQYF
TRBV7-3	TRBJ2-3	CASSLTVWGDTQYF
TRBV19	TRBJ2-3	CASSITSGGPDTQYF
TRBV12-3/TRBV12-4	TRBJ2-7	CASSFRQGYEQYF
TRBV4-1	TRBJ2-7	CASSHLNSGTTSYEQYF
TRBV20-1	TRBJ2-1	CSAPPASGGNNEQFF
TRBV5-6	TRBJ2-7	CASSPGTRSYEQYF
TRBV3-1	TRBJ1-4	CASSLRQEKLFF
TRBV29-1	TRBJ2-7	CSVVAGIYEQYF
TRBV24-1	TRBJ2-1	CATSDPRTAHNEQFF
TRBV5-6	TRBJ2-3	CASSLRTWGQGGTDTQYF
TRBV28	TRBJ2-5	CASSSGDSQETQYF
TRBV18	TRBJ1-1	CASSWDRGRTEAFF
TRBV6-2/TRBV6-3	TRBJ2-5	CAIRRITQSGSKETQYF
TRBV12-3/TRBV12-4	TRBJ1-3	CASSAQDGGNTIYF
TRBV28	TRBJ2-6	CASSFGGSGANVLTF
TRBV5-6	TRBJ2-6	CASSLVLGLNSGANVLTF
TRBV25-1	TRBJ1-2	CASSSAGYGYTF
TRBV7-9	TRBJ2-3	CASSLVRGDAVTDTQYF
TRBV7-2	TRBJ2-3	CASCRTGGTDTQYF
TRBV6-1	TRBJ1-2	CASSEGGPANYGYTF
TRBV19	TRBJ2-2	CASSIQGGSYTGELFF
TRBV7-9	TRBJ1-5	CASSLGEGNQPQHF
TRBV12-3/TRBV12-4	TRBJ1-2	CASSLPGYGYTF
TRBV27	TRBJ2-7	CASSFFTGQGPVMEYF
TRBV24-1	TRBJ1-5	CATSEGQGLNQPQHF
TRBV5-1	TRBJ2-3	CASSLLATSTDTQYF
TRBV24-1	TRBJ2-3	CATSDHGSYTDTQYF
TRBV7-2	TRBJ1-5	CASSFGGRDNQPQHF
TRBV12-3/TRBV12-4	TRBJ2-3	CASRRQGSTDTQYF
TRBV12-3/TRBV12-4	TRBJ1-6	CASTVIYNSPLHF
TRBV4-2	TRBJ1-1	CASSQDMGRTEAFF
TRBV10-3	TRBJ1-3	CAISESTADGNTIYF
TRBV7-9	TRBJ1-4	CASSPKNEKLFF
TRBV7-3	TRBJ2-1	CASSYDSSYNEQFF
TRBV29-1	TRBJ1-1	CSVVVNTEAFF
TRBV5-1	TRBJ2-5	CASTYSGGLQETQYF
TRBV12-3/TRBV12-4	TRBJ2-2	CASSLRTSGRAGELFF
TRBV5-6	TRBJ2-1	CASSLSRDNNEQFF
TRBV7-2	TRBJ2-1	CASSPSPGNEQFF